These 31 T cell receptor beta chains were sequenced from one sample in a study of T cell responses to AZD1222 COVID-19 vaccine. Measured with immunoSEQ multiplex PCR; TCRdb has only the in-frame clones, and not every one. The sample table includes about 140,000 clones. The material sequenced was peripheral blood. These receptors came from an adult in good health.

The J gene is TRBJ1-4, the V gene TRBV29-1; tentative D call: TRBD1 (6 bases). Germline V gene sequence: CDR1 SQVTM, CDR2 ANQGSEA. V lost 2 bases, J lost 6 bases, and 13 bases lay in between. This CDR3 has 14 residues. The CDR3 DNA reads TGCAGCGTTGAACTTGGGGGGGCACATGAAAAACTGTTTTTT. It yields the protein CSVELGGAHEKLFF.

The V and J genes are TRBV9 and TRBJ2-1; D is undetermined. Germline CDR1 and CDR2: SGDLS and YYNGEE. Trimming stripped 0 bases from V and 0 bases from J, with 10 bases between. CDR3 length: 16 amino acids. The CDR3 coding sequence is TGTGCCAGCAGCGTAGAGGCGACTGGCTCCTACAATGAGCAGTTCTTC. This translates into CASSVEATGSYNEQFF.

The genes are TRBV9 and TRBJ1-1; a weak D match, TRBD1 (5 bases). Trimming removed 4 bases from V and 1 base from J, with 8 bases in between. The CDR3 loop spans 13 amino acids. CDR1 SGDLS and CDR2 YYNGEE come from the germline V gene. The CDR3 sequence: CASSRGGNTEAFF. In nucleotides, the CDR3 is TGTGCCAGCAGCCGGGGCGGGAACACTGAAGCTTTCTTT. Complete variable domain (other parts from reference TRBV9 and TRBJ1-1): DSGVTQTPKHLITATGQRVTLRCSPRSGDLSVYWYQQSLDQGLQFLIQYYNGEERAKGNILERFSAQQFPDLHSELNLSSLELGDSALYFCASSRGGNTEAFFGQGTRLTVV.

The J gene is TRBJ1-6, the V gene TRBV6-5, with D unresolved. V lost 7 bases and J 12 bases, leaving 19 bases between the germline ends. Germline values: CDR1 MNHEY, CDR2 SVGAGI. The CDR3 is 14 amino acids. The CDR3 region is CASIKEPLQQPLHF. The CDR3 bases are TGTGCCAGCATTAAAGAGCCGCTCCAACAACCCCTCCACTTT.

The genes are TRBV24-1 and TRBJ1-1; a weak D match, TRBD1 (6 bases). V was cut by 1 base and J by 1 base, with 9 bases left in between. Germline V gene data show CDR1 as KGHDR and CDR2 as SFDVKD. This CDR3 has 15 residues. This CDR3 reads CATSDLEDRNTEAFF. The CDR3 nucleotides read TGTGCCACCAGTGATTTAGAGGACAGGAACACTGAAGCTTTCTTT.

The rearrangement joins TRBV23-1 to TRBJ1-2; possibly TRBD1 for D (5 bases). TRBV23-1 is classed as an ORF, of uncertain function. Trimming removed 7 bases at V and 1 base at J, with 16 bases between. The CDR3 contains 15 residues. The CDR3 DNA follows: TGCGCCAGCACCGACTGGGGCAATGGTAACTATGGCTACACCTTC. Translating gives CASTDWGNGNYGYTF.

The chain employs TRBV7-9 and TRBJ1-4; no firm D call. Germline-derived CDR1 and CDR2 are SEHNR and FQNEAQ (reference sequence). Trimming took 1 base from V and 0 from J, leaving 9 bases between them. The CDR3 runs 16 residues. CDR3: CASSLVGTSTNEKLFF. CDR3 sequence (DNA): TGTGCCAGCAGCTTAGTGGGAACCTCAACTAATGAAAAACTGTTTTTT.

The V and J genes are TRBV6-1 and TRBJ1-4, with unresolved D. V was clipped by 2 bases and J by 5 bases, with 12 bases between them. The CDR3 consists of 15 residues. Germline CDR1 is MNHNS and CDR2 is SASEGT. CDR3 bases: TGTGCCAGCAGTGAAATTGACCCCTTGAATGAAAAACTGTTTTTT. Translated, it gives CASSEIDPLNEKLFF.

The CDR3: CASSLGLAGGTDTQYF. The CDR3 region has the DNA TGTGCCAGCAGCTTGGGACTAGCGGGAGGCACAGATACGCAGTATTTT. The chain carries TRBV7-6 and TRBJ2-3, with TRBD2 matching over 14 bases. With 3 bases clipped from V and 1 base from J, the junction kept 0 bases outside the gene matches. Germline CDR1 is SGHVS and CDR2 is FNYEAQ. The CDR3 sequence is 16 residues long.

The chain has TRBV6-1 and TRBJ1-6, with 7 nucleotides matching TRBD1. Trimming at V came to 3 bases and at J to 9 bases, leaving 5 bases not matched to a gene. This CDR3 contains 14 residues. CDR1 is MNHNS, CDR2 SASEGT, per germline. CDR3 nucleotides: TGTGCCAGCAGTGATGCAGGGGGGGGTTCACCCCTCCACTTT. It encodes CASSDAGGGSPLHF.

V usage is TRBV18 and J usage is TRBJ1-2, with 8 bases aligning to TRBD1. This CDR3 has 20 residues. J was trimmed by 0 bases and V by 3 bases; bases with no gene match: 18. Per germline, CDR1 KGHSH and CDR2 LQKENI. CDR3 loop: CASSPTLHQARTGPNYGYTF. CDR3 DNA: TGTGCCAGCTCACCTACGCTACACCAAGCCAGGACAGGGCCTAACTATGGCTACACCTTC.

The V call is TRBV6-4, the J call TRBJ2-5; TRBD1 agrees at 7 bases. The CDR3 spans 16 residues. Germline CDR1 and CDR2: MRHNA and SNTAGT. V shed 6 bases, J shed 0 bases, and the junction held 10 bases outside the gene matches. CDR3 loop: CASSGRDRTYQETQYF. CDR3 DNA sequence: TGTGCCAGCAGCGGCCGGGACAGAACTTACCAAGAGACCCAGTACTTC.

The chain joins TRBV6-2 or TRBV6-3 to TRBJ1-2, with D possibly matching TRBD1 (5 bases). The CDR3 has 13 amino acids. CDR1 is MNHEY and CDR2 is SVGEGT in the germline V gene. V dropped 6 bases and J dropped 11 bases, with 19 bases sitting between them. The CDR3 DNA sequence: TGTGCCAGCAGCCAAACAGGAACCAAAGGTTACACCTTC. Encoded protein: CASSQTGTKGYTF.

The chain is built from TRBV6-5 and TRBJ1-2; 7 bases are shared with TRBD1. Germline assignment: CDR1 MNHEY and CDR2 SVGAGI. V dropped 7 bases and J dropped 4; count of bases not matched to a gene: 3. CDR3 size: 12 residues. The CDR3: CASNGQVYGYTF. The CDR3 coding sequence is TGTGCCAGCAATGGACAGGTCTATGGCTACACCTTC.

This chain uses TRBV27 with TRBJ1-1; tentative D call: TRBD1 (6 bases). The length of the CDR3 is 13 residues. The germline V gene has CDR1 MNHEY and CDR2 SMNVEV (reference sequence). Trimming removed 6 bases from V and 5 bases from J, with 13 bases in between. As DNA, the CDR3 is TGTGCCAGCAGCAAAGCAGGGGTTACTGAAGCTTTCTTT. Protein: CASSKAGVTEAFF.

The V call is TRBV6-5, the J call TRBJ2-7; D unresolved. The CDR3 length is 14 residues. CDR1 and CDR2 (germline): MNHEY, SVGAGI. V lost 2 bases, J lost 0 bases, and 8 bases lay in between. The CDR3 sequence is CASSYRVNSYEQYF. The CDR3 coding sequence is TGTGCCAGCAGTTACAGGGTCAACTCCTACGAGCAGTACTTC.

V and J are TRBV5-6 and TRBJ2-1, with 8 bases matching TRBD1. The CDR3 sequence is 16 residues long. J gave up 3 bases and V 4 bases, and 9 bases lay outside the gene matches. Germline lookup yields CDR1 SGHDT and CDR2 YYEEEE. CDR3 sequence: CASSKGQGAYYNEQFF. In nucleotides, the CDR3 is TGTGCCAGCAGCAAAGGACAGGGTGCCTACTACAATGAGCAGTTCTTC.

On this clone: Other DNA sequences of this sample code for an identical CDR3. This chain joins TRBV28 and TRBJ1-1; the D is unclear. Germline CDR1 MDHEN, CDR2 SYDVKM. V lost 3 bases, J lost 1 base, and 9 bases lay in between. This CDR3 has 14 amino acids. The CDR3: CASSFGYRNTEAFF. DNA for the CDR3: TGTGCCAGCAGTTTTGGTTACAGGAACACTGAAGCTTTCTTT.

V and J are TRBV7-2 and TRBJ1-5, with a possible D match to TRBD1 (6 bases). CDR1 and CDR2 (germline): SGHTA, FQGNSA. The CDR3 has 16 residues. Deletions cut 6 bases from V and 4 bases from J, with 19 bases between. The CDR3 bases are TGTGCCAGCAGTCTAGGGGGGGGTAGGGGAAATCAGCCCCAGCATTTT. Amino acids: CASSLGGGRGNQPQHF.

CDR3 amino acids: CASGWTGGSEAFF. In DNA form, the CDR3 reads TGTGCCAGCGGATGGACAGGGGGCTCTGAAGCTTTCTTT. The rearrangement links TRBV6-5 to TRBJ1-1; 11 bases map to TRBD1. The J segment lost 6 bases and the V segment lost 8 bases, leaving 5 bases of the junction unmatched. Germline values: CDR1 MNHEY, CDR2 SVGAGI. The CDR3 sequence is 13 residues long.

The V and J genes are TRBV4-3 and TRBJ1-1; no clear D gene. The germline gives CDR1 LGHNA, CDR2 YSLEER. The CDR3 length is 16 residues. Trimming took 2 bases from V and 3 from J, leaving 16 bases between them. The CDR3 nucleotides read TGCGCCAGCAGCCAATCTTATAGTTTCATGGACACTGAAGCTTTCTTT. Translated: CASSQSYSFMDTEAFF.

The chain couples TRBV7-9 to TRBJ1-1; D is perhaps TRBD1 (6 bases). CDR3 length: 14 amino acids. V shed 5 bases and J shed 0 bases, with 10 bases lying between them. Germline values: CDR1 SEHNR, CDR2 FQNEAQ (reference sequence). CDR3 bases: TGTGCCAGCAGCCTTGGACAGCTGAACACTGAAGCTTTCTTT. Amino acids: CASSLGQLNTEAFF.

The CDR3 here is CASSQDPAGGHTEAFF. The CDR3 DNA reads as TGTGCCAGCAGCCAAGACCCCGCAGGGGGTCACACTGAAGCTTTCTTT. This sequence joins TRBV3-1 (or the pseudogene TRBV3-2) and TRBJ1-1; TRBD1 matches 7 bases. Germline V gene data show CDR1 as LGHDT and CDR2 as YNNKEL (reference sequence). The CDR3 spans 16 residues. Trimming removed 0 bases from V and 3 bases from J; junction bases left unmatched: 7.

This chain uses TRBV25-1 with TRBJ1-2; D ambiguous. CDR1 MGHDK and CDR2 SYGVNS come from the germline V gene. V was cut by 4 bases and J by 6 bases, with 15 bases left in between. The CDR3 totals 14 residues. CDR3 nucleotides: TGTGCCAGCAGTGGTTCTCCAGAGCATCATGGCTACACCTTC. This sequence encodes CASSGSPEHHGYTF.

V is TRBV19 and J is TRBJ1-4; D not certain. Per germline, CDR1 LNHDA and CDR2 SQIVND (reference sequence). Trimming stripped 9 bases from V and 4 bases from J, with 12 bases between. This CDR3 is 13 amino acids long. The CDR3: CASRHDLNEKLFF. CDR3 in DNA: TGTGCCAGCAGACACGACCTTAATGAAAAACTGTTTTTT. The entire variable domain, with the rest obtained from reference TRBV19 and TRBJ1-4, is as follows: DGGITQSPKYLFRKEGQNVTLSCEQNLNHDAMYWYRQDPGQGLRLIYYSQIVNDFQKGDIAEGYSVSREKKESFPLTVTSAQKNPTAFYLCASRHDLNEKLFFGSGTQLSVL.

The gene calls are TRBV6-5 and TRBJ2-2; D uncertain. V gave up 3 bases and J gave up 4 bases, with 15 bases separating them. The CDR3 consists of 16 residues. Germline loops: CDR1 MNHEY, CDR2 SVGAGI. For the CDR3, the DNA is TGTGCCAGCAGTTATCGTCCCCAACCAGGCACCGGGGAGCTGTTTTTT. Protein sequence: CASSYRPQPGTGELFF.

The rearrangement joins TRBV7-9 to TRBJ2-1, with D possibly being TRBD2 (6 bases). Germline CDR1 reads SEHNR; CDR2 reads FQNEAQ (reference sequence). Trimming stripped 1 base from V and 6 bases from J, with 7 bases between. The CDR3 runs to 13 residues. CDR3 in amino acids: CASSLVAANEQFF. CDR3 DNA: TGTGCCAGCAGCTTAGTAGCGGCCAATGAGCAGTTCTTC.

This sequence joins TRBV6-2 or TRBV6-3 and TRBJ2-7, with a possible D match to TRBD1 (5 bases). Per germline, CDR1 MNHEY and CDR2 SVGEGT. The CDR3 runs to 15 residues. Trimming took off 5 bases at V and 2 bases at J, with 16 bases between the two ends. CDR3 loop: CASSQGAHAPYEQYF. The CDR3 DNA reads as TGTGCCAGCAGTCAAGGGGCCCACGCTCCCTACGAGCAGTACTTC.

The rearrangement uses TRBV7-9 and TRBJ2-1; D is perhaps TRBD2 (6 bases). The CDR3 length is 17 residues. Trimming took 5 bases from V and 2 from J, leaving 19 bases between them. Germline assignment: CDR1 SEHNR and CDR2 FQNEAQ (reference sequence). CDR3 DNA sequence: TGTGCCAGCAGCAGCTTAGACGATGGGGGGACCTACAATGAGCAGTTCTTC. Translated, it gives CASSSLDDGGTYNEQFF.

The gene calls are TRBV19 and TRBJ2-4; the D gene is possibly TRBD2 (5 bases). This CDR3 contains 16 residues. The germline gives CDR1 LNHDA, CDR2 SQIVND (reference sequence). Trimming shortened V by 3 bases and J by 8 bases, and 20 bases separated the two germline ends. The CDR3 here is CASSMFLAVGLDIQYF. The CDR3 DNA sequence: TGTGCCAGTAGTATGTTCCTAGCTGTAGGGCTAGACATTCAGTACTTC.

Here the CDR3 DNA reads TGTGCCAGCAGCCAAGACCCGACGGCTTACACTGAAGCTTTCTTT. It codes for CASSQDPTAYTEAFF. The chain combines TRBV4-2 with TRBJ1-1; D gene ambiguous. From germline, CDR1 is LGHNA and CDR2 YNFKEQ. V was shortened by 0 bases and J by 3 bases, with 11 bases between the two germline ends. This CDR3 is built from 15 residues.